The rows below give T cell receptor beta chains drawn from one sample of a study of T cell responses to AZD1222 COVID-19 vaccine. Produced via immunoSEQ multiplex PCR; TCRdb's table is partial and in-frame only. Of 95,000 to 150,000 clones in the sample, around 94% were seen once. Sequencing used peripheral blood, obtained on day 0 of AZD1222 vaccination. These receptors were taken from an adult in good health. CDR3s include the opening cysteine and the closing phenylalanine or tryptophan. The order of the fields is CDR3 protein, J gene, V gene.

CSVEYTEAFF TRBJ1-1 TRBV29-1
CASSPSYEQYF TRBJ2-7 TRBV5-1
CASGLARTGTGWYEQYF TRBJ2-7 TRBV12-5
CASSYGWTGWNTEAFF TRBJ1-1 TRBV5-4
CASSEGNHGVPEAFF TRBJ1-1 TRBV2
CAWSDMNTEAFF TRBJ1-1 TRBV30
CASSADYAEQFF TRBJ2-1 TRBV7-2
CASSQGQKNTEAFF TRBJ1-1 TRBV6-5
CASSQATARSPLHF TRBJ1-6 TRBV3-1/TRBV3-2
CASSLFGDTEAFF TRBJ1-1 TRBV5-1
CASSQVGVYEKLFF TRBJ1-4 TRBV3-1/TRBV3-2
CASSLGGRSSYNEQFF TRBJ2-1 TRBV7-6
CASSLHYATTSTDTQYF TRBJ2-3 TRBV5-1
CASSLVAEGTEAFF TRBJ1-1 TRBV5-1
CASSVATGAQYGYTF TRBJ1-2 TRBV9
CASLRQGNEQFF TRBJ2-1 TRBV6-5
CAWSVEANYGYTF TRBJ1-2 TRBV30